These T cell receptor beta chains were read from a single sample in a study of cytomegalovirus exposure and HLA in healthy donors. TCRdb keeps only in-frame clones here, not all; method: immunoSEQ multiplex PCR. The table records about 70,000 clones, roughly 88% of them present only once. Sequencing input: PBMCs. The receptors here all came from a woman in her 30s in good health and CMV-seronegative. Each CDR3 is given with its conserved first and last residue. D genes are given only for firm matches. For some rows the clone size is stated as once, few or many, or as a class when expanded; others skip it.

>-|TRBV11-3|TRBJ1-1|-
CASSLRTGQYTEAFF
TGTGCCAGCAGCTTAAGAACAGGACAATACACTGAAGCTTTCTTT
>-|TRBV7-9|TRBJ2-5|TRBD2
CASSQSQRETKTQYF
TGTGCCAGCAGCCAATCCCAGCGGGAGACGAAGACCCAGTACTTC
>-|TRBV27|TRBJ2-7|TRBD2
CASPFRTSGRSSYEQYF
TGTGCCAGCCCATTCCGGACTAGCGGGAGGTCCTCCTACGAGCAGTACTTC
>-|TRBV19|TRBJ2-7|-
CASSHTGADHEQYF
TGTGCCAGTAGCCATACTGGGGCAGACCACGAGCAGTACTTC
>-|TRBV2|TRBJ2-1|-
CASSEGLDNEQFF
TGTGCCAGCAGTGAAGGGCTGGACAATGAGCAGTTCTTC
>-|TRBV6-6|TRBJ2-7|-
CASSDMGDKASEQYF
TGTGCCAGCAGCGATATGGGGGACAAGGCCTCCGAGCAGTACTTC
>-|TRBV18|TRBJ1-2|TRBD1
CASSHRDRASYGYTF
TGTGCCAGCTCACATAGGGACAGGGCTTCCTATGGCTACACCTTC
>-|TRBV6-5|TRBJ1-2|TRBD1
CASRDADRVGGYTF
TGTGCCAGCAGGGACGCGGACAGGGTGGGGGGCTACACCTTC
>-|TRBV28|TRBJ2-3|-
CASSSGQEGTDTQYF
TGTGCCAGCAGCTCCGGGCAAGAGGGTACAGATACGCAGTATTTT
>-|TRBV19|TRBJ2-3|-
CASSIGQVPAVTDTQYF
TGTGCCAGTAGTATAGGACAGGTCCCGGCGGTCACAGATACGCAGTATTTT
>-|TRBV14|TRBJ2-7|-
CASSQGGNEQYF
TGTGCCAGCAGCCAAGGGGGCAACGAGCAGTACTTC
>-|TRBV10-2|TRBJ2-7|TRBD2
CASATSGIYEQYF
TGCGCCAGCGCGACTAGCGGGATCTACGAGCAGTACTTC
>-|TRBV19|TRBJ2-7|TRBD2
CASSHSGLAKDEQYF
TGTGCCAGTAGTCATTCGGGACTAGCGAAGGACGAGCAGTACTTC
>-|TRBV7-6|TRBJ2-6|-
CASSPRLGAPGANVLTF
TGTGCCAGCAGCCCAAGATTGGGGGCGCCTGGGGCCAACGTCCTGACTTTC
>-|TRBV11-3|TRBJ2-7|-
CASSSPAGVYEQYF
TGTGCCAGCAGCTCTCCAGCGGGTGTCTACGAGCAGTACTTC
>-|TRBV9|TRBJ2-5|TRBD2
CASSDGTRQETQYF
TGTGCCAGCAGCGATGGGACTAGGCAAGAGACCCAGTACTTC
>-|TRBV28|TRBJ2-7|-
CASRSDTSYEQYF
TGTGCCAGCAGATCGGACACTTCCTACGAGCAGTACTTC
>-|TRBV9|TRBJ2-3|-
CASSSPADPTDTQYF
TGTGCCAGCAGCTCCCCAGCGGACCCCACAGATACGCAGTATTTT
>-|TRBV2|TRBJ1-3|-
CASSFRAEGNTIYF
TGTGCCAGCAGTTTTCGAGCTGAGGGAAACACCATATATTTT
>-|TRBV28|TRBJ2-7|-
CASSLPPGQGLSYEQYF
TGTGCCAGCAGTTTACCCCCCGGCCAGGGGCTATCCTACGAGCAGTACTTC
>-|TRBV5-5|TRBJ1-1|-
CASSRAENPYLGGPPEAFF
TGTGCCAGCAGCCGGGCGGAGAATCCATATTTAGGGGGACCCCCTGAAGCTTTCTTT
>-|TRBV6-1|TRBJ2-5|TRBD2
CASSEGTSGTSTETQYF
TGTGCCAGCAGTGAAGGGACTAGCGGGACTTCCACCGAGACCCAGTACTTC
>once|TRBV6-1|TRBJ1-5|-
CASSDLGPNQPQHF
TGTGCCAGCAGTGATTTGGGCCCGAATCAGCCCCAGCATTTT
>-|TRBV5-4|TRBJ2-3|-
CASSQPGSLADTQYF
TGTGCCAGCAGCCAACCGGGAAGTCTGGCGGATACGCAGTATTTT
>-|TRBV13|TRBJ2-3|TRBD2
CASSLGLREGRTDTQYF
TGTGCCAGCAGCTTAGGCCTTAGGGAGGGACGCACAGATACGCAGTATTTT
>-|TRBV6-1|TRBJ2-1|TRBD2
CASSSGLATEQFF
TGTGCCAGCAGTTCCGGACTAGCGACTGAGCAGTTCTTC
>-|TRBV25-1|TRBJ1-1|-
CASTPSGGYTEAFF
TGTGCCAGCACCCCAAGCGGGGGTTACACTGAAGCTTTCTTT
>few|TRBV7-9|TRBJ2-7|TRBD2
CASSDSGSHEQYF
TGTGCCAGCAGCGATAGCGGGAGCCACGAGCAGTACTTC
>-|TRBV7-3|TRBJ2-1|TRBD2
CASSLRTRPYNEQFF
TGTGCCAGCAGCCTACGGACTAGACCTTACAATGAGCAGTTCTTC
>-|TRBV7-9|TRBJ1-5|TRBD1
CSSSLEGTGVINQPQHF
TGTTCCAGCAGCTTAGAGGGGACAGGGGTCATCAATCAGCCCCAGCATTTT
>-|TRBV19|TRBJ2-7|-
CASSISGPYEQYF
TGTGCCAGTAGTATATCAGGGCCCTACGAGCAGTACTTC
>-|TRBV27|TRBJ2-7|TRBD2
CASSSSGLAGVYEQCF
TGTGCCAGCAGTTCCTCGGGACTAGCGGGAGTTTACGAGCAGTGCTTC
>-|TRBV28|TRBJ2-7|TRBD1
CASSSGQGGEQYF
TGTGCCAGCAGTTCCGGACAGGGCGGCGAGCAGTACTTC
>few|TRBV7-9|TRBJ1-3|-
CASSHRQDSSGNTIYF
TGTGCCAGCAGCCATCGACAGGATTCCTCTGGAAACACCATATATTTT
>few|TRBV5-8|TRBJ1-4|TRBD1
CASSLDRDRGREKLFF
TGTGCCAGCAGCTTGGACCGGGACAGGGGGCGTGAAAAACTGTTTTTT
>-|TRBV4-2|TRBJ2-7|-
CASSQHRERSYEQYF
TGTGCCAGCAGCCAACACAGGGAGAGGTCCTACGAGCAGTACTTC
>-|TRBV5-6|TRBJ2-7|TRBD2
CASSLARRESIGEQYF
TGTGCCAGCAGCTTGGCCCGGCGGGAGTCTATTGGGGAGCAGTACTTC
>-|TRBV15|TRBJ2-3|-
CATSGATGTDTQYF
TGTGCCACCAGCGGGGCCACAGGCACAGATACGCAGTATTTT
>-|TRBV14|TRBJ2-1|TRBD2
CASSQDSSLAAYNEQFF
TGTGCCAGCAGCCAAGATTCCTCACTAGCGGCCTACAATGAGCAGTTCTTC
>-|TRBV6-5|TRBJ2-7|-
CASSYRDGSSYEQYF
TGTGCCAGCAGTTACAGGGATGGGAGCTCCTACGAGCAGTACTTC
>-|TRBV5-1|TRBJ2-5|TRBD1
CASSRGTGHETQYF
TGCGCCAGCAGCCGTGGGACAGGGCATGAGACCCAGTACTTC
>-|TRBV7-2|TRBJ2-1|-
CASSLGMQVFNEQFF
TGTGCCAGCAGCTTAGGCATGCAGGTTTTCAATGAGCAGTTCTTC
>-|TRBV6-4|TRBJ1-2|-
CASSDSWGGRGYTF
TGTGCCAGCAGTGACTCCTGGGGAGGAAGGGGCTACACCTTC
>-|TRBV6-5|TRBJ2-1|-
CASRRDREQFF
TGTGCCAGCAGGCGGGATCGGGAGCAGTTCTTC